The T cell receptor beta chain described here comes from a study of regulatory T cells in long-lasting Graves disease (dated by TCRdb to the early 2020s). Regarding the research as a whole: In the newly diagnosed Graves' disease group, patients had been taking antithyroid drugs for less than 3 months. This study used TCR sequencing and RNA sequencing of peripheral blood to compare persistent Graves' disease patients against newly diagnosed Graves' disease patients. The study was conducted in China and was registered as a clinical trial. A total of about 35 samples underwent TCR sequencing, from 13 patients with persistent Graves' disease and some 20 patients with newly diagnosed Graves' disease. Points the paper makes about the study in general: Preferential use of TRBV28, TRBJ1-2 and TRBJ2-5 was observed in persistent disease, whereas TRBV20-1 and TRBJ2-1 were favored in newly diagnosed disease. Persistent Graves' disease patients showed lower TCR Shannon entropy and fewer highly expanded clones than newly diagnosed patients, suggesting clonal expansion. Persistent patients shared more public clonotypes among themselves (over 2,500) than newly diagnosed patients did (approximately 970). The authors acknowledged the small sample size as a limitation that may reduce accuracy. The study examined only peripheral blood because the primary lesion, thyroid tissue, could not be accessed. Sequencing and analysis were restricted to the TCR beta chain.

The CDR3, from cysteine to phenylalanine, totals 14 residues. Only the CDR3 portion is preserved as DNA: 42 bases, with reading frame beginning at the first base. Trimming takes 5 bases from V and 0 bases from J, and the germline ends sit 8 bases apart. CDR1 and CDR2 are read off the germline V gene as SGHTA and FQGTGA. With respect to this clonotype: Its antigen target is currently unknown. Base qualities are not provided; no much larger clone lies one nucleotide away.

The library relied on multiplex PCR. The sequencer was an Illumina HiSeq 4000. CDR3 regions were amplified by Arm-PCR with iRepertoire HTBI primers to construct TCR beta libraries. Before sequencing, the PCR products went through gel purification. As for the original processing: Gene usage analysis of CDR3 amino acid clonotypes relied on the 55 to 80 TRBV and 13 to 15 TRBJ segments identified across samples. COPE and FqMerger were used to merge the filtered high-quality paired reads into contigs. BLAST was used to align contigs to the IMGT TRBV, TRBD and TRBJ reference genes, and CDR3 was defined following IMGT. Clonotypes above 0.1% frequency were classified as highly expanded clones. Repertoire diversity was measured by Shannon entropy, and V-J evenness by the Gini coefficient. Clonotypes shared by more than one individual were considered public. TCRdb reprocessed the public reads (quality trimming at Q25 with fastp, clone calling with MiXCR) and kept in-frame beta chains. Every entry covers one CDR3 protein and lists the most common genes and DNA from its rows. The V and J calls, along with clone size, are taken from TCRdb and not from the paper's own processing. The sample table contains hundreds of thousands of distinct CDR3 sequences; only one count was recorded for 15% to 20% of them. The ten biggest clones cover about 18% of the sample.

The time point label on this specimen signifies: newly diagnosed GD, antithyroid drugs for less than 3 months. For both TCR sequencing and RNA sequencing, RNA was extracted from PBMCs using TRIzol. The diagnosis of Graves' disease was made according to American Thyroid Association guidelines. The patients came from an endocrinology department in Xi'an, China. Each patient gave 7.5 to 10 milliliters of peripheral blood, collected in an EDTA anticoagulant tube. PBMCs were isolated by Ficoll Paque Plus density gradient separation without further T cell sorting. An Agilent 2100 Bioanalyzer and agarose gel were used to check RNA quality, while a NanoDrop 2000 measured RNA concentration. This same sample was also taken into another study, of T cells in Graves' hyperthyroidism and ophthalmopathy. The second study's authors report: Graves' hyperthyroidism was defined as stable when no progression to ophthalmopathy occurred over 18 months of follow-up. The hyperthyroidism patients were between 18 and 65 years old and newly diagnosed, with a disease duration of less than 2 months. Any patient with an uncontrolled infection, another autoimmune disease, pregnancy or lactation was excluded. Clinical symptoms, serum thyroxine and TRAb, thyroid ultrasound, and orbital computed tomography formed the basis for the diagnoses. The first round of RT-PCR for the TCR CDR3 was performed with the HTBI primer set and the Qiagen OneStep RT-PCR kit. Blood samples also contained most of the expanded thyroid clonotypes (frequency above 0.001), which suggests that blood repertoires may reflect thyroid immune responses. A model built on a 13 V-J signature distinguished ophthalmopathy from stable hyperthyroidism, reaching 85% to 90% sensitivity and about 81% specificity in cross-validation and 80%/75% in testing. In validation, progression to ophthalmopathy was predicted by the model with 70% to 71% sensitivity and 72.22% specificity, a median of 6.5 months before onset. To identify distinguishing TCR V-J signatures, a discovery cohort of some 100 patients was used, comprising some 45 with Graves' ophthalmopathy and about 59 with stable Graves' hyperthyroidism. Prospective prediction of ophthalmopathy was tested in an independent validation cohort of approximately 19 hyperthyroidism patients and some 17 patients who later progressed to ophthalmopathy. The approximately 98 discovery patients were randomly divided into training and test sets at a 7:3 ratio. Thyroid tissue and blood T-cell repertoires from roughly six Graves' hyperthyroidism patients were also compared in the study. Once sampling was done, hyperthyroidism patients were given methimazole at a starting dose of 30 mg daily, whereas ophthalmopathy patients were given high-dose intravenous methylprednisolone. A second multiplex PCR round built the libraries, followed by size selection and purification. Libraries were sequenced paired-end with 100 bp reads on an Illumina HiSeq2000. SOAPnuke was used to process the raw data, throwing out any read that contained adapters or uncalled bases, had a mean Phred below 15, or lacked an exact constant-primer or identifier match. High-quality paired reads were merged using COPE v1.2.5, and each unique nucleotide sequence was defined as a clonotype. Clonotypes were aligned to IMGT TRBV, TRBD and TRBJ reference segments using MiTCR v1.1. The analysis was restricted to V-J combinations with a frequency above 0.0001, which together covered about 99% of the repertoires. A TCS score was defined as the ratio of F50 (clonal expansion) to E x V (chaos), with BLOSUM62-based TCRdist applied between CDR3 peptides within each V-J. Welch's t-statistics and random forest reduced 500 to 650 V-J features to roughly 13, which were used in a naive Bayes classifier (R e1071). Sample size was not statistically predetermined, and investigators were not blinded to group allocation. The paper reports TCR Vbeta CDR3 sequencing of approximately 140 peripheral blood samples: under 45 ophthalmopathy, fewer than 80 hyperthyroidism and around 17 progressor patients.

This sample comprised peripheral blood mononuclear cells (PBMCs), obtained at new diagnosis, from a patient treated with antithyroid drugs. The source of this sequence is a woman aged 25 to 39 with Graves disease. Donor details come from another sample of the same person, matched by shared clones. The rearranged chain carries TRBV7-3 and TRBJ2-1; there is no confident call for the D gene. The sequenced DNA is TGTGCCAGCAGCCCCACCCGCTCCTACAATGAGCAGTTCTTC. It codes for CASSPTRSYNEQFF.